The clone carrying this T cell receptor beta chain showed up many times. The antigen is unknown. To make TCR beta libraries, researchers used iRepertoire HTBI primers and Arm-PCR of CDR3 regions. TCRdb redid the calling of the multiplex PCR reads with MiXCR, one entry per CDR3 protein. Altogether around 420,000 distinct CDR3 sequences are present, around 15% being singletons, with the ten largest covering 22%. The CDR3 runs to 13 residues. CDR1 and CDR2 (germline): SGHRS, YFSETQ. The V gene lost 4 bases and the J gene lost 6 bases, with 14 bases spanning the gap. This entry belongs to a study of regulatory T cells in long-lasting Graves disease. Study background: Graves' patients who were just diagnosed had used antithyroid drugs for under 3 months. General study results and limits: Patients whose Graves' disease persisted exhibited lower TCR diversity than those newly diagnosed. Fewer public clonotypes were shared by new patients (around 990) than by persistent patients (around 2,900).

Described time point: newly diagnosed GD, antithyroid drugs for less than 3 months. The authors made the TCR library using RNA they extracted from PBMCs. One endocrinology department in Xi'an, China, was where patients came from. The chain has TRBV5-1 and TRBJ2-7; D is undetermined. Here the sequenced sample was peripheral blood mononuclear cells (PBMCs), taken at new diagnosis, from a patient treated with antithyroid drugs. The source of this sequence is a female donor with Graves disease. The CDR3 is CASSPGPPLEQYF. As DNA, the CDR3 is TGCGCCAGCAGCCCTGGGCCACCTCTCGAGCAGTACTTC.